Included here is one TCR beta chain sequence, with context. Three nested ARM-PCR rounds with V-beta and C-beta primers built TCRB libraries. TCRB cDNA was made from approximately 550 ng total RNA. These TCRB libraries lack any described unique molecular identifiers. MiXCR, run by TCRdb on the multiplex PCR reads, gives a single entry per CDR3 protein. The table records approximately 20,000 distinct CDR3 sequences, 65% to 80% of them present only once. The data derive from a study of tumor-infiltrating lymphocytes in glioblastoma multiforme. Germline V gene data show CDR1 as MNHNS and CDR2 as SASEGT. The CDR3 runs 13 residues. Trimming took 4 bases from V and 11 from J, leaving 15 bases between them.

The chain has TRBV6-1 and TRBJ2-1, with no clear D. Input material: peripheral blood. The origin of this receptor is a male donor with glioblastoma. CDR3 coding DNA: TGTGCCAGCAGTGGGCCCTCGAGACGAAAGCAGTTCTTC. The encoded protein is CASSGPSRRKQFF.